This T cell receptor (beta chain) was recorded in a study of cytomegalovirus exposure and HLA in healthy donors. PCR used 60 Vbeta primers and 13 Jbeta primers. Profiled with immunoSEQ multiplex PCR; TCRdb holds only in-frame clones, not every one. This table has about 190,000 clones, around 80% appearing once. The ends lost 5 bases at V and 4 bases at J; junction bases unmatched: 5. Germline-derived CDR1 and CDR2 are MDHEN and SYDVKM. The CDR3 loop spans 15 amino acids. This clone was counted once. This chain links TRBV28 with TRBJ1-5; 10 bases fit TRBD1. This receptor was identified in a male donor in good health and CMV-seronegative. The material sequenced was PBMCs. This CDR3 reads CASSDPGQGNQPQHF. For the CDR3, the DNA is TGTGCCAGCAGTGATCCGGGACAGGGGAATCAGCCCCAGCATTTT. The full variable domain, rest sourced from reference TRBV28 and TRBJ1-5, is DVKVTQSSRYLVKRTGEKVFLECVQDMDHENMFWYRQDPGLGLRLIYFSYDVKMKEKGDIPEGYSVSREKKERFSLILESASTNQTSMYLCASSDPGQGNQPQHFGDGTRLSIL.